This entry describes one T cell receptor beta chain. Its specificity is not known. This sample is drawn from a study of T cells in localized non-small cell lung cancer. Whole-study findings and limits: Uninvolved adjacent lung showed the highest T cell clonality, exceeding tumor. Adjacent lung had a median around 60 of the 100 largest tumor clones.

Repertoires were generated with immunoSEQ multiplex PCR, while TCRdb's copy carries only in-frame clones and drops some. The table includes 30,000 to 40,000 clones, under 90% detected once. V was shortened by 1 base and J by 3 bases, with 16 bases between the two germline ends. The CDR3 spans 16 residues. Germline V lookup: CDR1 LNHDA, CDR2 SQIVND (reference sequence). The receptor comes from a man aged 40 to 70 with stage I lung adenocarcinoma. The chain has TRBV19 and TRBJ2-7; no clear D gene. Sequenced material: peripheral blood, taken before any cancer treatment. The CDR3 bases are TGTGCCAGTAGTATAGTCGCCTCCGGCCTCCACTACGAGCAGTACTTC. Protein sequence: CASSIVASGLHYEQYF.